This TCR beta chain is from a study of blood T cell repertoires in COVID-19. Study-level information: T cells, B-cell-depleted T cells, or PBMCs provided the cDNA or gDNA that served as material.

Per the original data handling: Reference gene primer amplification yielded estimated nucleated cell counts. Here immunoSEQ multiplex PCR was the method, and the copy in TCRdb shows in-frame clones only, minus some. Clone size and V and J calls were adopted from that table, with D and trimming inferred from the DNA. The sample lists hundreds of thousands of clones, almost 85% seen once, with 7.2% in the top ten. The junction had 4 bases not matched to a gene; V was cut back by 4 bases and J by 5 bases. CDR3 length equals 14 residues. Per the germline V gene, CDR1 is SGHRS and CDR2 is YFSETQ. Sequencing was performed on peripheral blood. This sequence was found in a human donor in a cohort sampled during active COVID-19. The chain links TRBV5-1 to TRBJ2-3; 10 bases are a match to TRBD2. The CDR3 spells CASSPIAGGDTQYF. CDR3 nucleotide sequence: TGCGCCAGCAGCCCCATAGCGGGGGGAGATACGCAGTATTTT.